This T cell receptor (beta chain) was sequenced in a study of CD8+ T cells in alopecia areata. Study-level results: It was less clear whether patients shared TCRs than it was in mice, possibly because of HLA.

cDNA prepared by RNA extraction and subsequent reverse transcription served as the template for sequencing. The protocol was immunoSEQ multiplex PCR, while the TCRdb copy is restricted to in-frame clones and leaves out a portion. Of fewer than 150,000 clones listed, 50% to 65% are singletons. The germline CDR1 and CDR2 sequences are MNHEY and SVGAGI. Trimming took 11 bases from V and 1 from J; bases not matched to a gene: 10. The CDR3 contains 15 residues. Treatment indicated: oral pan-JAK inhibitor, 5-10 mg twice daily. On this clone: Its antigen is unidentified.

The source material was CD4+ T cells sorted from blood, sampled at week 24, from a patient treated with tofacitinib. The TCR sequence derives from a human donor with alopecia areata. The chain joins TRBV6-5 to TRBJ2-3, with 9 bases aligning to TRBD2. CDR3 protein: CAVQRERGGTDTQYF. CDR3 sequence (DNA): TGTGCCGTACAGAGGGAGCGGGGGGGCACAGATACGCAGTATTTT.